These T cell receptor beta chains were read from a single sample in a study of CD8 T cells in ankylosing spondylitis. TCRdb passed the 5' RACE reads through MiXCR, listing each CDR3 protein once. The sample includes 150,000 to 200,000 distinct CDR3 sequences, roughly 13% of them seen just once. Sequenced: blood, either unsorted or a sorted T cell fraction (not recorded which). These receptors all come from a female donor with ankylosing spondylitis or in good health (not recorded which). Both conserved end residues are part of each CDR3. Each record gives: J gene, D gene, clone size, V gene, CDR3 DNA, CDR3 protein. A D gene is named only where the DNA matches it firmly. Rows may omit the clone size; those that give it use once, few, many or a size class.

j_call: TRBJ1-6; d_call: .; clone_size: many; v_call: TRBV6-5; cdr3_nt: TGTGCCAGCGGAGTTCTGGATTCACCCCTCCACTTT; cdr3_aa: CASGVLDSPLHF
j_call: TRBJ2-2; d_call: TRBD1; clone_size: many; v_call: TRBV25-1; cdr3_nt: TGTGCCAGAATAGCACAAGGGACAGGTCAAAACACCGGGGAGCTGTTTTTT; cdr3_aa: CARIAQGTGQNTGELFF
j_call: TRBJ2-7; d_call: TRBD1; clone_size: .; v_call: TRBV5-4; cdr3_nt: TGTGCCAGCACGAAACAGGGGGGAAACGAGCAGTACTTC; cdr3_aa: CASTKQGGNEQYF
j_call: TRBJ2-5; d_call: .; clone_size: many; v_call: TRBV10-3; cdr3_nt: TGTGCCGTGGGATCCGAGACCCAGTACTTC; cdr3_aa: CAVGSETQYF
j_call: TRBJ2-7; d_call: TRBD2; clone_size: many; v_call: TRBV20-1; cdr3_nt: TGCAGTCCCGGGACTAGCGGCGAGCAGTACTTC; cdr3_aa: CSPGTSGEQYF
j_call: TRBJ2-7; d_call: .; clone_size: few; v_call: TRBV24-1; cdr3_nt: TGTGCCACCAGCCAGGGTTCCTACGAGCAGTACTTC; cdr3_aa: CATSQGSYEQYF
j_call: TRBJ2-3; d_call: TRBD2; clone_size: few; v_call: TRBV12-3/TRBV12-4; cdr3_nt: TGTGCCAGCAGTCCGGGGGGGCCCCTCGCGCAGTATTTT; cdr3_aa: CASSPGGPLAQYF
j_call: TRBJ1-2; d_call: TRBD1; clone_size: many; v_call: TRBV7-9; cdr3_nt: TGTGCCAGCAGCCTACAGGGGGAACATGGCTACACCTTC; cdr3_aa: CASSLQGEHGYTF
j_call: TRBJ2-4; d_call: TRBD1; clone_size: few; v_call: TRBV6-1; cdr3_nt: TGTGCCAGCAGTGGGGACAGGGGGACCAAAAACATTCAGTACTTC; cdr3_aa: CASSGDRGTKNIQYF
j_call: TRBJ1-2; d_call: .; clone_size: many; v_call: TRBV5-1; cdr3_nt: TGCGCCAGCAGCTTGGAGCGGGGTAGGGGCTACACCTTC; cdr3_aa: CASSLERGRGYTF
j_call: TRBJ2-2; d_call: .; clone_size: many; v_call: TRBV16; cdr3_nt: TGTGCCAGCAGCCAAACCACTAGGGAGCTGTTTTTT; cdr3_aa: CASSQTTRELFF
j_call: TRBJ1-1; d_call: TRBD1; clone_size: many; v_call: TRBV2; cdr3_nt: TGTGCCAGCAGTGAGGACAGGGGGGACACTGAAGCTTTCTTT; cdr3_aa: CASSEDRGDTEAFF
j_call: TRBJ1-6; d_call: .; clone_size: .; v_call: TRBV20-1; cdr3_nt: TGCAGTGCCCCGTCGGGGGGAAATTACAATTCACCCCTCCACTTT; cdr3_aa: CSAPSGGNYNSPLHF
j_call: TRBJ2-7; d_call: TRBD2; clone_size: .; v_call: TRBV2; cdr3_nt: TGTGCCAGCAGTTTTAGCGGGGCATCGGGCGAGCAGTACTTC; cdr3_aa: CASSFSGASGEQYF
j_call: TRBJ2-2; d_call: TRBD2; clone_size: few; v_call: TRBV12-5; cdr3_nt: TGTGCTAGTGGTCACGGGGCGGGAGCCACCGGGGAGCTGTTTTTT; cdr3_aa: CASGHGAGATGELFF
j_call: TRBJ2-3; d_call: TRBD2; clone_size: many; v_call: TRBV6-4; cdr3_nt: TGTGCCAGCATGGAGACGGGCGGGAGGGTGCGCACACACATTCATACGCAGTATTTT; cdr3_aa: CASMETGGRVRTHIHTQYF
j_call: TRBJ1-1; d_call: .; clone_size: many; v_call: TRBV18; cdr3_nt: TGTGCCAGCTCACCTATGGACGGCAACGACTCTGAAGCTTTCTTT; cdr3_aa: CASSPMDGNDSEAFF
j_call: TRBJ2-3; d_call: TRBD2; clone_size: .; v_call: TRBV20-1; cdr3_nt: TGCAGTGCTAGGGTGGGAGGGGCAGATACGCAGTATTTT; cdr3_aa: CSARVGGADTQYF
j_call: TRBJ2-7; d_call: TRBD2; clone_size: few; v_call: TRBV11-1; cdr3_nt: TGTGCCAGCAGCTTAGCGGGGAGACTAGCGGGAGGTTTTGACGAGCAGTACTTC; cdr3_aa: CASSLAGRLAGGFDEQYF
j_call: TRBJ1-1; d_call: TRBD1; clone_size: many; v_call: TRBV6-6; cdr3_nt: TGTGCCAGCAGTCCTCCGGCAGGGGGCCCCGTCTTT; cdr3_aa: CASSPPAGGPVF
j_call: TRBJ1-5; d_call: .; clone_size: many; v_call: TRBV7-2; cdr3_nt: TGTGCCAGCAGCTTACGGGGCAATCAGCCCCAGCATTTT; cdr3_aa: CASSLRGNQPQHF
j_call: TRBJ1-5; d_call: .; clone_size: many; v_call: TRBV6-6; cdr3_nt: TGTGCCAGCAGTTCGCAGCCCCAGCATTTT; cdr3_aa: CASSSQPQHF
j_call: TRBJ1-2; d_call: .; clone_size: many; v_call: TRBV5-1; cdr3_nt: TGCGCCAGCAGGTATACAGGGAGCTATGGCTACACCTTC; cdr3_aa: CASRYTGSYGYTF
j_call: TRBJ2-7; d_call: .; clone_size: .; v_call: TRBV20-1; cdr3_nt: TGCAGTGCTGCCCGGACTGCCTCCTACGAGCAGTACTTC; cdr3_aa: CSAARTASYEQYF
j_call: TRBJ1-5; d_call: .; clone_size: .; v_call: TRBV12-3/TRBV12-4; cdr3_nt: TGTGCCAGCAGTTTTTCAGGGATAGATCAGCCCCAGCATTTT; cdr3_aa: CASSFSGIDQPQHF
j_call: TRBJ2-3; d_call: .; clone_size: many; v_call: TRBV9; cdr3_nt: TGTGCCAGCAGCGCACCGACGCCAGATACGCAGTATTTT; cdr3_aa: CASSAPTPDTQYF
j_call: TRBJ2-1; d_call: .; clone_size: .; v_call: TRBV5-5; cdr3_nt: TGTGCCAGCAGCTTGTTTGGGGAGCAGTTCTTC; cdr3_aa: CASSLFGEQFF
j_call: TRBJ2-1; d_call: .; clone_size: .; v_call: TRBV6-2/TRBV6-3; cdr3_nt: TGTGCCAGCAGTACCTGGGCCGGAAGGGAGCAGTTCTTC; cdr3_aa: CASSTWAGREQFF
j_call: TRBJ2-3; d_call: .; clone_size: .; v_call: TRBV28; cdr3_nt: TGTGCCAGCAGAAATAGAGGGGAGAGTACAGATACGCAGTATTTT; cdr3_aa: CASRNRGESTDTQYF
j_call: TRBJ1-1; d_call: .; clone_size: many; v_call: TRBV9; cdr3_nt: TGTGCCAGCAGCGTAGTGAGCGAAACAGGGGAAGCTTTCTTT; cdr3_aa: CASSVVSETGEAFF
j_call: TRBJ2-1; d_call: TRBD2; clone_size: few; v_call: TRBV7-8; cdr3_nt: TGTGCCAGCAGCTTAAGGGGGGGACTAGCAGTATACAATGAGCAGTTCTTC; cdr3_aa: CASSLRGGLAVYNEQFF
j_call: TRBJ1-2; d_call: TRBD1; clone_size: .; v_call: TRBV3-1; cdr3_nt: TGTGCCAGCAGGGCTGACAGGGGGCGGTATGGCTACACCTTC; cdr3_aa: CASRADRGRYGYTF
j_call: TRBJ2-2; d_call: .; clone_size: many; v_call: TRBV7-2; cdr3_nt: TGTGCCAGCAGCTTACTCCCGGGACGTTTCTCCACCGGGGAGCTGTTTTTT; cdr3_aa: CASSLLPGRFSTGELFF
j_call: TRBJ1-1; d_call: .; clone_size: .; v_call: TRBV10-3; cdr3_nt: TGTGCCATCAGCGAGAAACAGCCGAACACTGAAGCTTTCTTT; cdr3_aa: CAISEKQPNTEAFF
j_call: TRBJ2-3; d_call: .; clone_size: few; v_call: TRBV5-1; cdr3_nt: TGCGCCAGCAGCTTGGTACAGGGAGGTGCAGATACGCAGTATTTT; cdr3_aa: CASSLVQGGADTQYF
j_call: TRBJ1-5; d_call: .; clone_size: many; v_call: TRBV3-1; cdr3_nt: TGTGCCAGCAGCCAAGCTACGTACAATCAGCCCCAGCATTTT; cdr3_aa: CASSQATYNQPQHF
j_call: TRBJ1-1; d_call: .; clone_size: many; v_call: TRBV27; cdr3_nt: TGTGCCAGCAGTTTATCCCGCAGAGGGAACACTGAAGCTTTCTTT; cdr3_aa: CASSLSRRGNTEAFF
j_call: TRBJ1-1; d_call: .; clone_size: once; v_call: TRBV5-1; cdr3_nt: TGCGCCAGCAGACCTCAGGGGATGAACACTGAAGCTTTCTTT; cdr3_aa: CASRPQGMNTEAFF
j_call: TRBJ2-1; d_call: .; clone_size: many; v_call: TRBV29-1; cdr3_nt: TGCAGCGTTGGTAACAATGAGCAGTTCTTC; cdr3_aa: CSVGNNEQFF
j_call: TRBJ2-7; d_call: .; clone_size: many; v_call: TRBV6-2/TRBV6-3; cdr3_nt: TGTGCCAGCAGTTACCCCTTAGGGGACCACCAGCGGGCCGAGCAGTACTTC; cdr3_aa: CASSYPLGDHQRAEQYF
j_call: TRBJ2-7; d_call: .; clone_size: many; v_call: TRBV27; cdr3_nt: TGTGCCAGTCCTCCTTTGGGGGGGCGTTACCACGAGCAGTACTTC; cdr3_aa: CASPPLGGRYHEQYF
j_call: TRBJ2-1; d_call: .; clone_size: many; v_call: TRBV7-8; cdr3_nt: TGTGCCAGCAGCCTATCCGGGACTGACAATGAGCAGTTCTTC; cdr3_aa: CASSLSGTDNEQFF
j_call: TRBJ2-1; d_call: .; clone_size: many; v_call: TRBV19; cdr3_nt: TGTGCCAGTAGAGCATACAATGAGCAGTTCTTC; cdr3_aa: CASRAYNEQFF
j_call: TRBJ2-1; d_call: TRBD2; clone_size: few; v_call: TRBV5-1; cdr3_nt: TGCGCCAGCAGAAATCCAGCGGGAGCGGGTTTGAATGAGCAGTTCTTC; cdr3_aa: CASRNPAGAGLNEQFF
j_call: TRBJ2-7; d_call: TRBD2; clone_size: many; v_call: TRBV11-2; cdr3_nt: TGTGCCAGCAGCTTAAAGACTAGCGGGAGGGTGCAGTACTTC; cdr3_aa: CASSLKTSGRVQYF
j_call: TRBJ2-1; d_call: TRBD2; clone_size: many; v_call: TRBV29-1; cdr3_nt: TGCAGCGCCGGCGGGACTAGCGGGAGATTTGGGGAGCAGTTCTTC; cdr3_aa: CSAGGTSGRFGEQFF
j_call: TRBJ2-2; d_call: .; clone_size: many; v_call: TRBV28; cdr3_nt: TGTGCCAGCAGTTTACTTCGTAACACCGGGGAGCTGTTTTTT; cdr3_aa: CASSLLRNTGELFF
j_call: TRBJ1-1; d_call: .; clone_size: many; v_call: TRBV28; cdr3_nt: TGTGCCAGCAGTTTCAAGGAACCGAACACTGAAGCTTTCTTT; cdr3_aa: CASSFKEPNTEAFF
j_call: TRBJ2-7; d_call: TRBD2; clone_size: .; v_call: TRBV3-1; cdr3_nt: TGTGCCAGCAGCCTGGGGACTAGCGACACCTACGAGCAGTACTTC; cdr3_aa: CASSLGTSDTYEQYF
j_call: TRBJ2-2; d_call: .; clone_size: .; v_call: TRBV4-2; cdr3_nt: TGTGCCAGCAGCCAAGTTGGGGCTAGCGTTACCGGGGAGCTGTTTTTT; cdr3_aa: CASSQVGASVTGELFF
j_call: TRBJ2-1; d_call: .; clone_size: .; v_call: TRBV30; cdr3_nt: TGTGCCTGGGGGGGGTATTATAGGGAAACCTACAATGAGCAGTTCTTC; cdr3_aa: CAWGGYYRETYNEQFF
j_call: TRBJ2-3; d_call: .; clone_size: .; v_call: TRBV11-1; cdr3_nt: TGTGCCAGCAGCCCCGGGACCGGAGATACGCAGTATTTT; cdr3_aa: CASSPGTGDTQYF
j_call: TRBJ2-1; d_call: .; clone_size: few; v_call: TRBV3-1; cdr3_nt: TGTGCCAGCAGCCAATTAGGGGCCAACCCGCAGTTCTTC; cdr3_aa: CASSQLGANPQFF
j_call: TRBJ2-5; d_call: TRBD2; clone_size: .; v_call: TRBV7-8; cdr3_nt: TGTGCCAGCAATCGCGGGACTAGCAAACAAGAGACCCAGTACTTC; cdr3_aa: CASNRGTSKQETQYF
j_call: TRBJ2-1; d_call: .; clone_size: many; v_call: TRBV7-8; cdr3_nt: TGTGCCAGCAGCTTTCGCTTTGGGCCCAATGAGCAGTTCTTC; cdr3_aa: CASSFRFGPNEQFF
j_call: TRBJ2-7; d_call: .; clone_size: few; v_call: TRBV6-1; cdr3_nt: TGTGCCAGCAGACTACAACAAAACTCCTACGAGCAGTACTTC; cdr3_aa: CASRLQQNSYEQYF
j_call: TRBJ2-7; d_call: TRBD1; clone_size: few; v_call: TRBV20-1; cdr3_nt: TGCAGTGCTAGAGTGACGGGACAGGGGGTATCCTACGAGCAGTACTTC; cdr3_aa: CSARVTGQGVSYEQYF
j_call: TRBJ2-5; d_call: .; clone_size: many; v_call: TRBV4-2; cdr3_nt: TGTGCCAGCAGCCGTCAACGCCCTCAAGAGACCCAGTACTTC; cdr3_aa: CASSRQRPQETQYF
j_call: TRBJ2-1; d_call: .; clone_size: many; v_call: TRBV4-3; cdr3_nt: TGCGCCAGCAGCCAAGATAAAAGCGGGCTTTACAATGAGCAGTTCTTC; cdr3_aa: CASSQDKSGLYNEQFF
j_call: TRBJ2-2; d_call: TRBD2; clone_size: many; v_call: TRBV5-7; cdr3_nt: TGTGCCAGCAGCTTGGGGTACGGGAGGGCTAACACCGGGGAGCTGTTTTTT; cdr3_aa: CASSLGYGRANTGELFF